These T cell receptor beta chains were read from a single sample in a study of a mutant IDH1 vaccine in newly diagnosed glioma. No antigen is known for these receptors. Repertoires were generated with immunoSEQ multiplex PCR, while TCRdb's copy carries only in-frame clones and drops some. This sample has 20,000 or so clones; almost 85% occur once, and the top ten carry approximately 2.6%. Sequencing was performed on PBMCs, taken from a glioma patient whose treatment included an IDH1 peptide vaccine. The receptors derive from a man aged 40-49 years with glioma. The CDR3 runs from the conserved cysteine through the conserved F or W. The order of the fields is V gene, clone size, D gene, J gene, CDR3 protein, CDR3 DNA. A D gene is named only where the DNA matches it firmly. Clone size is given for some rows only: seen once, a few or many times, or a class if the clone is expanded.

>TRBV19|-|TRBD2|TRBJ2-7
CASSPWGSGVQYF
TGTGCCAGTAGTCCATGGGGAAGCGGGGTTCAGTACTTC
>TRBV5-5|-|-|TRBJ2-3
CASFALVTDTQYF
TGTGCCAGCTTTGCCTTGGTCACAGATACGCAGTATTTT
>TRBV18|-|-|TRBJ2-2
CASSPEQGFAGELFF
TGTGCCAGCTCGCCAGAACAGGGATTTGCCGGGGAGCTGTTTTTT
>TRBV9|-|TRBD2|TRBJ2-1
CASSRRQGWTSGGEQFF
TGTGCCAGCAGCAGACGACAGGGATGGACTAGCGGAGGTGAGCAGTTCTTC
>TRBV5-1|-|-|TRBJ2-3
CASSLLATSTDTQYF
TGCGCCAGCAGCTTATTAGCCACTAGCACAGATACGCAGTATTTT
>TRBV7-2|-|TRBD2|TRBJ2-3
CASSLTLAGGQDTQYF
TGTGCCAGCAGCTTAACCCTAGCGGGAGGCCAGGATACGCAGTATTTT
>TRBV4-1|-|-|TRBJ1-4
CASSQVGRLRTNEKLFF
TGCGCCAGCAGCCAAGTCGGCCGCCTTCGAACTAATGAAAAACTGTTTTTT
>TRBV5-1|medium-sized|TRBD2|TRBJ2-7
CASSLSGTSGYEQYF
TGCGCCAGCAGCCTCTCCGGGACTAGCGGGTACGAGCAGTACTTC
>TRBV11-1|-|-|TRBJ2-7
CASTEPGGYYEQYF
TGTGCCAGCACCGAACCGGGCGGATACTACGAGCAGTACTTC
>TRBV5-1|-|-|TRBJ2-2
CANRVAENTGELFF
TGCGCCAACCGGGTAGCGGAGAACACCGGGGAGCTGTTTTTT
>TRBV7-9|few|TRBD2|TRBJ2-7
CASSHWTSGNEQYF
TGTGCCAGCAGCCATTGGACTAGCGGGAACGAGCAGTACTTC
>TRBV5-1|-|TRBD1|TRBJ2-3
CASSVRQGADTQYF
TGCGCCAGCAGCGTAAGACAGGGGGCAGATACGCAGTATTTT
>TRBV11-1|-|TRBD2|TRBJ2-7
CASSLSGSSLYEQYF
TGTGCCAGCAGCTTAAGCGGGAGTAGTCTCTACGAGCAGTACTTC
>TRBV7-8|-|TRBD2|TRBJ2-1
CASSTSSGRNYNEQFF
TGTGCCAGCAGCACCAGTAGCGGGAGGAATTACAATGAGCAGTTCTTC
>TRBV2|-|TRBD2|TRBJ2-1
CASWTSGGNNEQFF
TGTGCCAGCTGGACTAGCGGGGGAAACAATGAGCAGTTCTTC
>TRBV19|-|TRBD2|TRBJ2-2
CASSFQREVTGELFF
TGTGCCAGTAGTTTCCAGCGGGAGGTAACCGGGGAGCTGTTTTTT
>TRBV18|-|-|TRBJ1-1
CASSPPGDTEAFF
TGTGCCAGCTCACCACCGGGGGACACTGAAGCTTTCTTT
>TRBV7-8|-|TRBD1|TRBJ1-2
CASSLGFLGQPLRGYTF
TGTGCCAGCAGCTTAGGGTTTTTGGGACAGCCTCTACGAGGCTACACCTTC
>TRBV7-9|few|-|TRBJ2-3
CASGSTGKDTQYF
TGTGCCAGCGGGTCCACGGGTAAAGATACGCAGTATTTT
>TRBV27|-|-|TRBJ2-2
CASSFGGGTGELFF
TGTGCCAGCAGTTTTGGTGGGGGCACCGGGGAGCTGTTTTTT
>TRBV6-5|-|TRBD1|TRBJ1-1
CASRNTNRGTEAFF
TGTGCCAGCAGAAACACGAACAGGGGAACTGAAGCTTTCTTT
>TRBV9|-|TRBD1|TRBJ1-2
CASSVASGTAYGYTF
TGTGCCAGCAGCGTAGCTAGCGGGACAGCCTATGGCTACACCTTC
>TRBV9|-|-|TRBJ2-7
CASSGTDLGHEQYF
TGTGCCAGCAGCGGAACGGACCTAGGCCACGAGCAGTACTTC
>TRBV2|-|-|TRBJ2-7
CASSEETSYEQYF
TGTGCCAGCAGTGAAGAAACTAGCTACGAGCAGTACTTC
>TRBV4-3|-|-|TRBJ2-7
CASSQGIARNEQYF
TGCGCCAGCAGCCAAGGAATAGCGAGGAACGAGCAGTACTTC
>TRBV7-9|few|-|TRBJ1-5
CASSPTMGEEPQHF
TGTGCCAGCAGCCCCACCATGGGGGAAGAGCCCCAGCATTTT
>TRBV27|once|-|TRBJ2-5
CASNPDGTGETQYF
TGTGCCAGCAACCCCGACGGAACCGGAGAGACCCAGTACTTC
>TRBV18|-|TRBD2|TRBJ2-3
CASSPGSGSLWKTDTQYF
TGTGCCAGCTCACCAGGTAGCGGGAGTTTATGGAAAACAGATACGCAGTATTTT
>TRBV20-1|-|-|TRBJ2-5
CSAYNEVTQYF
TGCAGTGCTTACAATGAGGTAACCCAGTACTTC
>TRBV7-2|-|TRBD1|TRBJ2-5
CASSLVGTARETQYF
TGTGCCAGCAGCTTAGTGGGGACAGCTCGGGAGACCCAGTACTTC
>TRBV5-6|few|TRBD1|TRBJ2-6
CASSLIEGGFGANVLTF
TGTGCCAGCAGCTTAATAGAAGGGGGCTTTGGGGCCAACGTCCTGACTTTC
>TRBV2|-|TRBD2|TRBJ2-7
CASSEQRLASHEQYF
TGTGCCAGCAGCGAACAAAGACTAGCTTCCCACGAGCAGTACTTC
>TRBV6-5|-|-|TRBJ2-5
CASTPTGRTTQYF
TGTGCCAGCACCCCAACGGGACGGACGACCCAGTACTTC
>TRBV10-2|-|-|TRBJ2-7
CASRGDVSYEQYF
TGCGCCAGTAGGGGGGACGTCTCCTACGAGCAGTACTTC
>TRBV5-1|-|TRBD2|TRBJ2-2
CASSSGLAGLTGELFF
TGCGCCAGCAGCTCGGGACTAGCGGGCCTCACCGGGGAGCTGTTTTTT
>TRBV9|-|-|TRBJ1-4
CASSVDPGQDEKLFF
TGTGCCAGCAGCGTAGATCCGGGGCAGGATGAAAAACTGTTTTTT
>TRBV20-1|-|-|TRBJ2-3
CSAERGDTQYF
TGCAGTGCTGAACGGGGGGATACGCAGTATTTT
>TRBV19|few|-|TRBJ1-1
CASSIPQGRGAFF
TGTGCCAGTAGTATCCCCCAGGGGAGGGGGGCTTTCTTT
>TRBV19|-|-|TRBJ1-2
CASSRGEGSYGYTF
TGTGCCAGTAGTCGGGGGGAGGGTAGCTATGGCTACACCTTC
>TRBV28|once|-|TRBJ2-7
CASSLSGQSYEQYF
TGTGCCAGCAGTTTATCTGGCCAATCCTACGAGCAGTACTTC
>TRBV18|-|TRBD2|TRBJ2-7
CASSPGSGRTFYEQYF
TGTGCCAGCTCACCAGGTAGCGGGAGGACTTTTTACGAGCAGTACTTC
>TRBV5-1|-|-|TRBJ1-4
CASRPRGTNEKLFF
TGCGCCAGCCGCCCTAGAGGAACTAATGAAAAACTGTTTTTT
>TRBV27|-|TRBD1|TRBJ2-5
CASSPGQGETQYF
TGTGCCAGCAGTCCTGGACAGGGCGAGACCCAGTACTTC
>TRBV30|-|-|TRBJ2-7
CAWSPPCDSSYEQYF
TGTGCCTGGAGTCCCCCCTGTGACAGCTCCTACGAGCAGTACTTC
>TRBV5-4|-|-|TRBJ2-5
CASSLEDRFQETQYF
TGTGCCAGCAGCTTGGAGGACAGATTCCAAGAGACCCAGTACTTC
>TRBV27|-|-|TRBJ1-1
CASSPDPPRNTEAFF
TGTGCCAGCAGCCCCGATCCACCCAGGAACACTGAAGCTTTCTTT
>TRBV19|few|-|TRBJ1-2
CASSIQGSYGYTF
TGTGCCAGTAGTATACAGGGGTCCTATGGCTACACCTTC
>TRBV5-1|-|TRBD1|TRBJ2-1
CASSLVWQGAGNEQFF
TGCGCCAGCAGCTTGGTGTGGCAGGGGGCAGGGAATGAGCAGTTCTTC
>TRBV27|-|-|TRBJ2-3
CASRFLGDTQYF
TGTGCCAGCCGATTTTTGGGGGATACGCAGTATTTT
>TRBV28|-|-|TRBJ2-5
CARGSGCKGGETQYF
TGTGCCAGGGGATCGGGGTGTAAGGGTGGAGAGACCCAGTACTTC
>TRBV30|-|-|TRBJ1-6
CAWIPPERRPSPLHF
TGTGCCTGGATTCCCCCCGAGCGGAGGCCTTCACCCCTCCACTTT
>TRBV5-1|-|-|TRBJ2-3
CASSLTVDTQYF
TGCGCCAGCAGCTTGACAGTCGATACGCAGTATTTT
>TRBV5-1|-|TRBD2|TRBJ2-1
CASKYERELNEQFF
TGCGCCAGCAAATACGAGCGGGAGTTAAATGAGCAGTTCTTC
>TRBV7-9|-|-|TRBJ2-1
CASSPGSGRGGEQFF
TGTGCCAGCAGCCCAGGCTCAGGCCGTGGGGGTGAGCAGTTCTTC
>TRBV29-1|-|-|TRBJ2-7
CSVVGLTYEQYF
TGCAGCGTTGTAGGACTCACGTACGAGCAGTACTTC
>TRBV13|once|-|TRBJ2-1
CASSQLSGNEQFF
TGTGCCAGCAGCCAGCTATCAGGGAATGAGCAGTTCTTC
>TRBV5-5|once|-|TRBJ1-5
CASSLEGPNQPQHF
TGTGCCAGCAGCTTGGAGGGGCCGAATCAGCCCCAGCATTTT
>TRBV25-1|-|-|TRBJ1-4
CASSALQGRGTNEKLFF
TGTGCCAGCAGTGCCCTACAGGGAAGGGGGACTAATGAAAAACTGTTTTTT
>TRBV4-3|-|-|TRBJ2-3
CASSQSLREWADTQYF
TGCGCCAGCAGCCAATCTCTCCGGGAATGGGCAGATACGCAGTATTTT